This TCR beta chain is from a study of T cell responses to AZD1222 COVID-19 vaccine. Findings and caveats of the study: An increase in Spike-specific TCR breadth and depth was observed after two AZD1222 doses. Sampled repertoires all dated from after the peak T cell response. Seropositivity was recorded at baseline in only a handful of AZD1222 recipients.

TCRdb keeps only in-frame clones here, not all; method: immunoSEQ multiplex PCR. The sample consists of about 85,000 clones, 80% to 90% of them appearing once. As regards this clone: Its antigen remains unknown.

CDR1 is LNHDA and CDR2 is SQIVND in the germline V gene (reference sequence). With 7 bases removed from V and 7 bases from J, the gap between germline ends came to 11 bases. The CDR3 loop spans 13 amino acids. The TCR originated in an adult in good health. The chain joins TRBV19 to TRBJ1-6, with D possibly TRBD1 on 6 matching bases. The source was peripheral blood, collected on day 0 of AZD1222 vaccination. Written as DNA, the CDR3 is TGTGCCAGTAATGACAGGCTAAATTCACCCCTCCACTTT. The encoded protein is CASNDRLNSPLHF.